The 12 T cell receptor beta chains presented below share a single source sample, sequenced in a study of cytomegalovirus exposure and HLA in healthy donors. The PCR used 60 Vbeta and 13 Jbeta primers. The assay was immunoSEQ multiplex PCR, and TCRdb's table has in-frame clones only and misses some. The sample includes tens of thousands of clones, about 80% seen only once; the top ten take roughly 32%. The sequenced sample consisted of PBMCs. These receptors were taken from a man in his fifties in good health and CMV-seropositive.

A few counts support this clone. The genes are TRBV30 and TRBJ2-5; 7 nucleotides line up with TRBD2. The germline V gene has CDR1 GTSNPN and CDR2 SVGIG (reference sequence). The V gene end was trimmed by 3 bases and the J gene end by 3 bases; junction bases not matched to a gene: 13. The CDR3 has 16 residues. The CDR3 protein is CAWSPRATSVKETQYF. The CDR3 DNA sequence: TGTGCCTGGAGCCCCAGGGCAACTAGCGTAAAAGAGACCCAGTACTTC.

The genes are TRBV5-4 and TRBJ2-1, with TRBD2 matching 12 bases. The germline CDR1 and CDR2 sequences are SGHNT and YYREEE (reference sequence). CDR3 length: 16 residues. The J segment lost 5 bases and the V segment lost 4 bases, leaving 7 bases of the junction unmatched. The CDR3 reads CASSPRLAGEDNEQFF. CDR3 in DNA: TGTGCCAGCAGCCCCCGACTAGCGGGGGAAGACAATGAGCAGTTCTTC.

The sample holds a few counts of this clone. This sequence joins TRBV18 and TRBJ2-1, with D possibly matching TRBD1 (5 bases). V dropped 3 bases and J dropped 4 bases, with 19 bases sitting between them. This CDR3 comprises 17 residues. The germline V gene encodes CDR1 KGHSH and CDR2 LQKENI. This CDR3 is CASSPSVGTGHYNEQFF. The DNA for the CDR3 is TGTGCCAGCTCACCCTCAGTTGGAACTGGACATTACAATGAGCAGTTCTTC.

This chain connects TRBV18 to TRBJ2-5, with a weak D call TRBD1 (5 bases). This CDR3 has 17 residues. CDR1 is KGHSH, CDR2 LQKENI, per germline. V gave up 6 bases and J gave up 5 bases, with 25 bases separating them. In DNA, the CDR3 is TGTGCCAGCTCTTTCCTTTTGGGGTCGGACCCAGGGGAGACCCAGTACTTC. Translation gives CASSFLLGSDPGETQYF.

This chain links TRBV29-1 with TRBJ2-3, with D possibly TRBD2 on 5 matching bases. V was clipped by 3 bases and J by 3 bases, with 7 bases between them. The germline V gene has CDR1 SQVTM and CDR2 ANQGSEA. The CDR3 contains 12 residues. The CDR3 loop is CSVDTGTDTQYF. The CDR3 nucleotides are TGCAGCGTTGATACGGGAACAGATACGCAGTATTTT.

The chain is built from TRBV7-2 and TRBJ1-2; D gene unclear. Germline-derived CDR1 and CDR2 are SGHTA and FQGNSA. This CDR3 is 14 amino acids long. Trimming took 5 bases from V and 4 from J, leaving 14 bases between them. CDR3 nucleotides: TGTGCCAGCAGCCTTGACATAGGAATCTATGGCTACACCTTC. Its protein product is CASSLDIGIYGYTF.

This chain connects TRBV11-2 to TRBJ1-5; no clear D. The germline gives CDR1 SGHAT, CDR2 FQNNGV. This CDR3 is 13 amino acids long. V was pared by 6 bases and J by 3 bases, with 9 bases between. CDR3 region: CASSSGDNQPQHF. Here the CDR3 DNA reads TGTGCCAGCAGTTCCGGAGACAATCAGCCCCAGCATTTT.

The V call is TRBV7-3, the J call TRBJ1-1; 10 bases match TRBD1. This CDR3 spans 17 amino acids. CDR1 is SGHTA, CDR2 FQGTGA, per germline. J was trimmed by 3 bases and V by 6 bases; bases with no gene match: 13. CDR3 region: CASSLWPGQGTDTEAFF. The CDR3 DNA follows: TGTGCCAGCAGTTTATGGCCGGGACAGGGGACGGACACTGAAGCTTTCTTT.

The chain uses TRBV6-1 and TRBJ1-2, with a possible D match to TRBD1 (5 bases). Germline V gene sequence: CDR1 MNHNS, CDR2 SASEGT. Trimming took 4 bases from V and 6 from J, leaving 21 bases between them. This CDR3 contains 16 residues. The CDR3 region has the DNA TGTGCCAGCAGTGCCGGGGGTTCGCTCGTATTTGATGGCTACACCTTC. Its translation: CASSAGGSLVFDGYTF.

The chain joins TRBV2 to TRBJ1-1; D not certain. This CDR3 contains 13 residues. Trimming removed 11 bases at V and 4 bases at J, with 17 bases between. The germline V gene has CDR1 SNHLY and CDR2 FYNNEI. CDR3 residues: CARVREGLTEAFF. The CDR3 region has the DNA TGTGCCCGCGTTCGGGAAGGTCTCACTGAAGCTTTCTTT.

The V gene is TRBV10-3, the J gene TRBJ1-3; TRBD1 is a possible D gene (6 bases). The germline gives CDR1 ENHRY, CDR2 SYGVKD. The CDR3 covers 15 residues. Between the trimmed V and J ends, which lost 7 bases and 4 bases, there was a span of 17 bases. CDR3 in DNA: TGTGCCATCACCACAGGGACCGGCGGGGGAAACACCATATATTTT. Residues: CAITTGTGGGNTIYF.

This chain uses TRBV9 with TRBJ2-1; 7 bases fit TRBD1. Trimming removed 3 bases from V and 5 bases from J; junction bases left unmatched: 5. This CDR3 has 14 residues. Per germline, CDR1 SGDLS and CDR2 YYNGEE. CDR3 amino acids: CASSATGRHNEQFF. The CDR3 DNA is TGTGCCAGCAGCGCGACAGGGAGACACAATGAGCAGTTCTTC. Complete variable domain (other parts from reference TRBV9 and TRBJ2-1): DSGVTQTPKHLITATGQRVTLRCSPRSGDLSVYWYQQSLDQGLQFLIQYYNGEERAKGNILERFSAQQFPDLHSELNLSSLELGDSALYFCASSATGRHNEQFFGPGTRLTVL.